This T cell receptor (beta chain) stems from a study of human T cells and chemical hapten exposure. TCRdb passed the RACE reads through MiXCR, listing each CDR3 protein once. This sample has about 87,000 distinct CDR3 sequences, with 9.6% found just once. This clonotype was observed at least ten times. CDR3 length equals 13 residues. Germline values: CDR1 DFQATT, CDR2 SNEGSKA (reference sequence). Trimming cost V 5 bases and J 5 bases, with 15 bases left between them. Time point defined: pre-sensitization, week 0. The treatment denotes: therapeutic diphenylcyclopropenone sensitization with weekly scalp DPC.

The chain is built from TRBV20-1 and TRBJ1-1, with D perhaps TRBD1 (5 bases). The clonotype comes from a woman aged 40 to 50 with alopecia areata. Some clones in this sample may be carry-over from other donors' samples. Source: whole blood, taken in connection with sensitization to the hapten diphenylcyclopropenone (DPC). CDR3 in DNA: TGCAGTGCTCAATACGGGGGTAGTACTGAAGCTTTCTTT. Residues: CSAQYGGSTEAFF.